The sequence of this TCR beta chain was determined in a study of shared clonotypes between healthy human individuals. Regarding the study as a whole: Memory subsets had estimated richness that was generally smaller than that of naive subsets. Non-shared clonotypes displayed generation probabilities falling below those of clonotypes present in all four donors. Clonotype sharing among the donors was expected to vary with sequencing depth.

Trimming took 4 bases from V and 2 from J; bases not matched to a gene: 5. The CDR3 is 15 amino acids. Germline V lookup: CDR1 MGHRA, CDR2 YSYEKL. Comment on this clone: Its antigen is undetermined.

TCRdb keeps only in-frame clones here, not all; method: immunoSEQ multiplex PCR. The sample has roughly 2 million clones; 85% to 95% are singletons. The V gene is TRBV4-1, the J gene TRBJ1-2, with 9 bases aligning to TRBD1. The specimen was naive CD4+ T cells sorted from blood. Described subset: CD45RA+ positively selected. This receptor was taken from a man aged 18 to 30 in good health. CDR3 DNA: TGCGCCAGCAGCCCCGGACAGGGGCAAAACTATGGCTACACCTTC. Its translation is CASSPGQGQNYGYTF.